This paragraph reports one T cell receptor beta chain. Its antigen is undetermined. The CDR3 runs 12 residues. The trim removed 4 bases at V and 4 bases at J, leaving 2 bases unmatched. CDR1 and CDR2 from the germline V gene are GTSNPN and SVGIG (reference sequence). Blood sampling was done at baseline, cycle 4 day 1, and cycle 7 day 1. This specimen belongs to a study of OX40 agonist ivuxolimab in advanced cancers. Turning to the study itself: A history of anti-PD-1, anti-PD-L1 or anti-CTLA-4 therapy was acceptable, and over 30% had some. Study-level points and caveats: Among the lowest peripheral clonal expansion occurred in 0.1-3.0 mg/kg partial responders.

Profiling relied on immunoSEQ multiplex PCR, and the TCRdb table lists in-frame clones only, not all of them. Of tens of thousands of clones listed, 75% to 90% were seen once; the top ten hold around 6.5%. The J gene is TRBJ1-1, the V gene TRBV30; 8 bases line up with TRBD1. This clonotype was obtained from an adult with an advanced solid tumor such as melanoma, head and neck, liver or kidney cancer. Sequencing used CD4+ or CD8+ T cells sorted from blood, obtained in a trial of the OX40 agonist ivuxolimab. CDR3: CAWNRGGTEAFF. CDR3 nucleotides: TGTGCCTGGAACAGGGGGGGCACTGAAGCTTTCTTT.